Detailed here is one TCR beta chain. The antigen is undetermined. This sample was taken from a study of PD-L1 blockade in urothelial cancer. At the level of the study: The researchers analyzed blood 3 weeks (second dose) and 6 weeks after treatment start.

Profiled with immunoSEQ multiplex PCR; TCRdb holds only in-frame clones, not every one. In the table there are around 38,000 clones, about 86% of which are singletons. Time point specified: peripheral blood 6 weeks after treatment start. Patients had urothelial carcinoma that was locally advanced or metastatic. Study findings and constraints: By 3 weeks, tumor-associated blood clones had expanded more in durable-benefit patients.

The material was PBMCs, obtained around atezolizumab (anti-PD-L1) treatment. The source of this sequence is a man aged 55-75 years with urothelial cancer.

CDR3 DNA sequence: TGTGCCAGTAGTATAGGGGCCCAGGGGGCCGCCAAAAACATTCAGTACTTC. As protein: CASSIGAQGAAKNIQYF. The rearrangement joins TRBV19 to TRBJ2-4; 8 nucleotides line up with TRBD1. The CDR3 spans 17 residues. With V trimmed by 1 base and J by 1 base, 6 bases remained unmatched. Per germline, CDR1 LNHDA and CDR2 SQIVND (reference sequence).